The rows below give T cell receptor beta chains drawn from one sample of a study of blood T cell repertoires in COVID-19. Here immunoSEQ multiplex PCR was the method, and the copy in TCRdb shows in-frame clones only, minus some. The sample carries some 20,000 clones, 85% to 90% recorded once. Source material: peripheral blood. These receptors all stem from a woman aged 55-75 years with active COVID-19. Each CDR3 is given with its conserved first and last residue. The D gene is left open where the match is weak. Clone size appears in some rows only: once, few, many, or a class for an expanded clone.

D gene	V gene	J gene	clone size	CDR3 length	CDR3 protein	CDR3 DNA
TRBD1	TRBV19	TRBJ2-5	NA	15	CASSAGTGDDETQYF	TGTGCCAGTAGTGCGGGGACAGGGGATGACGAGACCCAGTACTTC
TRBD1	TRBV7-9	TRBJ1-6	few	17	CASSSHDLTGIGSPLHF	TGTGCCAGCAGCTCTCATGACCTGACAGGGATTGGATCACCCCTCCACTTT
NA	TRBV21-1	TRBJ1-1	NA	14	CASSKGGQNTEAFF	TGTGCCAGCAGCAAAGGGGGACAGAACACTGAAGCTTTCTTT
NA	TRBV6-5	TRBJ1-2	NA	13	CASIRQASYGYTF	TGTGCCAGCATTCGGCAGGCGTCCTATGGCTACACCTTC
TRBD1	TRBV5-4	TRBJ2-5	once	13	CATRGTGGETQYF	TGTGCCACCCGAGGGACAGGTGGGGAGACCCAGTACTTC
NA	TRBV20-1	TRBJ2-1	NA	11	CSAPRGNEQFF	TGCAGTGCCCCTAGGGGTAATGAGCAGTTCTTC
NA	TRBV5-4	TRBJ2-6	NA	15	CASSLVHSGANVLTF	TGTGCCAGCAGCCTGGTCCACTCTGGGGCCAACGTCCTGACTTTC
TRBD2	TRBV9	TRBJ2-3	NA	15	CASSVTAGGTDTQYF	TGTGCCAGCAGCGTAACCGCGGGGGGGACAGATACGCAGTATTTT
NA	TRBV6-5	TRBJ2-2	NA	14	CASKRGKNTGELFF	TGTGCCAGCAAAAGGGGGAAGAACACCGGGGAGCTGTTTTTT
NA	TRBV6-5	TRBJ2-2	NA	14	CASSHRGSTGELFF	TGTGCCAGCAGTCATCGGGGGAGCACCGGGGAGCTGTTTTTT
TRBD1	TRBV7-6	TRBJ1-1	NA	14	CASSPSTGFGEAFF	TGTGCCAGCAGCCCTTCGACAGGGTTCGGGGAAGCTTTCTTT
TRBD1	TRBV5-1	TRBJ1-2	once	14	CASRLGTGVYGYTF	TGCGCCAGCAGATTGGGGACAGGGGTCTATGGCTACACCTTC
NA	TRBV18	TRBJ2-3	NA	14	CASSPRQGIDTQYF	TGTGCCAGCTCACCACGGCAGGGGATAGATACGCAGTATTTT
NA	TRBV7-9	TRBJ2-3	NA	13	CASSAVSTDTQYF	TGTGCCAGCAGCGCAGTTAGCACAGATACGCAGTATTTT
NA	TRBV6-5	TRBJ1-1	NA	13	CASNPPGSSEAFF	TGTGCCAGCAATCCACCAGGCAGTTCTGAAGCTTTCTTT
TRBD1	TRBV5-1	TRBJ1-2	NA	16	CASSLLQGALPDGYTF	TGCGCCAGCAGCTTGCTACAGGGGGCCCTCCCGGATGGCTACACCTTC
TRBD1	TRBV27	TRBJ2-1	NA	16	CASSFDRQGTRGEQFF	TGTGCCAGCAGTTTTGATAGACAGGGGACCAGGGGTGAGCAGTTCTTC
NA	TRBV19	TRBJ2-7	NA	13	CASSTDSTYEQYF	TGTGCCAGTAGTACCGACAGTACCTACGAGCAGTACTTC
NA	TRBV10-3	TRBJ1-1	NA	15	CAIRNNRFGNTEAFF	TGTGCCATCAGGAATAACAGGTTCGGGAACACTGAAGCTTTCTTT
TRBD1	TRBV5-1	TRBJ2-5	NA	14	CASSYDRGEETQYF	TGCGCCAGCAGCTACGACAGGGGAGAAGAGACCCAGTACTTC
NA	TRBV7-9	TRBJ1-3	NA	15	CASSRSLASGNTIYF	TGTGCCAGCAGCCGGTCGCTTGCCTCTGGAAACACCATATATTTT
NA	TRBV29-1	TRBJ1-2	NA	13	CSVGHQGSYGYTF	TGCAGCGTGGGGCACCAGGGGAGCTATGGCTACACCTTC
NA	TRBV10-3	TRBJ2-2	NA	16	CAISESWQGGTGELFF	TGTGCCATCAGTGAGTCCTGGCAGGGTGGCACCGGGGAGCTGTTTTTT
NA	TRBV7-2	TRBJ2-1	NA	14	CASSLVWVEGEQFF	TGTGCCAGCAGCTTAGTGTGGGTCGAGGGCGAGCAGTTCTTC
NA	TRBV5-3	TRBJ2-2	NA	17	CARSRPGGQGNTGELFF	TGTGCCAGAAGCCGGCCGGGGGGCCAGGGGAACACCGGGGAGCTGTTTTTT
NA	TRBV10-1	TRBJ2-6	NA	15	CASKRRSSGANVLTF	TGCGCCAGCAAAAGAAGGAGCTCTGGGGCCAACGTCCTGACTTTC
TRBD1	TRBV7-6	TRBJ1-5	NA	14	CASSTRQGSQPQHF	TGTGCCAGCAGCACCAGACAGGGGAGTCAGCCCCAGCATTTT
NA	TRBV5-1	TRBJ1-5	NA	15	CASSLSPGASNSQHF	TGCGCCAGCAGCTTGTCACCAGGGGCCAGCAACTCCCAGCATTTT
NA	TRBV18	TRBJ2-1	NA	14	CASSPRQGINEQFF	TGTGCCAGCTCACCAAGGCAGGGGATTAATGAGCAGTTCTTC
NA	TRBV5-4	TRBJ2-5	NA	14	CASSFGGIQETQYF	TGTGCCAGCAGCTTTGGCGGGATCCAAGAGACCCAGTACTTC
NA	TRBV7-8	TRBJ1-1	NA	15	CASSLDLTENTEAFF	TGTGCCAGCAGCCTAGATCTGACAGAGAACACTGAAGCTTTCTTT
NA	TRBV12-5	TRBJ2-7	NA	11	CASAKTYEQYF	TGTGCTAGTGCCAAAACATACGAGCAGTACTTC
NA	TRBV2	TRBJ1-5	NA	12	CASSAGLQPQHF	TGTGCCAGCAGTGCAGGGCTTCAGCCCCAGCATTTT
TRBD1	TRBV11-2	TRBJ1-4	once	15	CASSPGQGIGEKLFF	TGTGCCAGCAGCCCCGGACAGGGGATAGGTGAAAAACTGTTTTTT
NA	TRBV18	TRBJ2-6	NA	14	CASSPQGGANVLTF	TGTGCCAGCTCTCCCCAGGGAGGGGCCAACGTCCTGACTTTC
TRBD1	TRBV11-2	TRBJ2-4	NA	12	CASSLDRDSPHF	TGTGCCAGCAGCTTAGACAGGGACAGTCCCCACTTC
NA	TRBV5-5	TRBJ2-1	NA	12	CASTPGLFEQFF	TGTGCCAGCACCCCAGGGTTATTTGAGCAGTTCTTC
NA	TRBV2	TRBJ2-6	NA	15	CASVSKPGGANVLTF	TGTGCCAGCGTTTCCAAACCGGGGGGGGCCAACGTCCTGACTTTC